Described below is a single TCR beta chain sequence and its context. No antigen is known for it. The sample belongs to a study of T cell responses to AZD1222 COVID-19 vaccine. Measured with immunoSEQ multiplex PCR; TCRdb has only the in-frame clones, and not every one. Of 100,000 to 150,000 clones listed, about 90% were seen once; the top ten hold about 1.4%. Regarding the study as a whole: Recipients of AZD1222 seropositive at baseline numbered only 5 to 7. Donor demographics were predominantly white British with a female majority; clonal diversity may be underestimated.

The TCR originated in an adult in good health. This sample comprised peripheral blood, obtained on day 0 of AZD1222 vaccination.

CDR3 in amino acids: CASSFWGSTDTQYF. CDR3 sequence (DNA): TGTGCCAGCAGCTTCTGGGGCAGCACAGATACGCAGTATTTT. The chain carries TRBV5-5 and TRBJ2-3; weak D call: TRBD1 (5 bases). The V gene lost 2 bases and the J gene lost 0 bases, with 7 bases spanning the gap. The CDR3 extends over 14 amino acids. Germline assignment: CDR1 SGHKS and CDR2 YYEKEE (reference sequence).